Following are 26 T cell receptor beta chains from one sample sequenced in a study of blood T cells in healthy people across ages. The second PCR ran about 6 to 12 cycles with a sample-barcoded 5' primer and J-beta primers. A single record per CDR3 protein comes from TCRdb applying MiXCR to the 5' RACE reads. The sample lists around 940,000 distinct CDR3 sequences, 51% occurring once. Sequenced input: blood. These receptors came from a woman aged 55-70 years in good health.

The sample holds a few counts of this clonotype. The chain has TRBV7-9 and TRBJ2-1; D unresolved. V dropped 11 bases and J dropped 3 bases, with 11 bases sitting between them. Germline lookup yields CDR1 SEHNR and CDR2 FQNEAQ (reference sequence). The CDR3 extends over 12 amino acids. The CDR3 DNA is TGTGCCTCGGGCGGCGTCTACAATGAGCAGTTCTTC. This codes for CASGGVYNEQFF.

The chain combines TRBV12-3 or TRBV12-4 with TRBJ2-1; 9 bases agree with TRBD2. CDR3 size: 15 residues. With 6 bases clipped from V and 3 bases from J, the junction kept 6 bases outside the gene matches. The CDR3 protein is CASSRAGGNYNEQFF. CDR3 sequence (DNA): TGTGCCAGCAGCCGAGCGGGAGGTAACTACAATGAGCAGTTCTTC.

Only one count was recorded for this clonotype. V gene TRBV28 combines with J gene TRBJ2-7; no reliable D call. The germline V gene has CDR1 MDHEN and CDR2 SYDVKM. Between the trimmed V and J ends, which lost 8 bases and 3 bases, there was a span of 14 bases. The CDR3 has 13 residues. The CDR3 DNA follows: TGTGCCAGCTGCGATGGAGCCGACTACGAGCAGTACTTC. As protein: CASCDGADYEQYF.

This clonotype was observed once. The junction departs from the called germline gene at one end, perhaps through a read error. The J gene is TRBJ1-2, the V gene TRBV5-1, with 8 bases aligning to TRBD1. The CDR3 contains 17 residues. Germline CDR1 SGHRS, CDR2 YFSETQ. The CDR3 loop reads CANSYINHRDRRYGYTF. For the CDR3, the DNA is TGCGCCAACAGCTACATAAATCACCGGGACAGGCGTTATGGCTACACCTTC.

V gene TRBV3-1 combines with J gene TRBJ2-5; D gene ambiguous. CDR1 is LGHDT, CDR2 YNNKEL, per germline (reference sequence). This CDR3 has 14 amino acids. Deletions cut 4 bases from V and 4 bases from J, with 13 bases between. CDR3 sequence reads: CASSRSHWGETQYF. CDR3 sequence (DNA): TGTGCCAGCAGCCGGAGCCATTGGGGAGAGACCCAGTACTTC.

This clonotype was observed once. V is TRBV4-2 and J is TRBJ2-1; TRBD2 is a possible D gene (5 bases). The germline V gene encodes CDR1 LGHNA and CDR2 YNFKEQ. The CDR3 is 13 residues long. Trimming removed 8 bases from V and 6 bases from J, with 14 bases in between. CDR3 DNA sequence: TGTGCCAGCCGCCTCCCGGAGGTCAATGAGCAGTTCTTC. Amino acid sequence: CASRLPEVNEQFF.

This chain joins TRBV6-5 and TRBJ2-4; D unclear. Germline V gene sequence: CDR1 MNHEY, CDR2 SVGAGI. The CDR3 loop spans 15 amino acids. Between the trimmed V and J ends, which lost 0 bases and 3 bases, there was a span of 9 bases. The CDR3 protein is CASSYSAMNKNIQYF. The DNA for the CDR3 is TGTGCCAGCAGTTACTCAGCGATGAACAAAAACATTCAGTACTTC.

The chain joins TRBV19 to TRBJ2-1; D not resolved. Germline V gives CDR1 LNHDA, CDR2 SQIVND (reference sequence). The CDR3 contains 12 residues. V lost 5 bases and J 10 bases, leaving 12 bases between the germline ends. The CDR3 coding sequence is TGTGCCAGTAGTCAACTTGTCGGCGAGCAGTTCTTC. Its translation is CASSQLVGEQFF.

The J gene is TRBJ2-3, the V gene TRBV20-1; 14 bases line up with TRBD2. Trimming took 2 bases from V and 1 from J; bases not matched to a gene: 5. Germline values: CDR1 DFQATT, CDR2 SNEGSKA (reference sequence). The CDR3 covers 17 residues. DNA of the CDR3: TGCAGTGCTAGACCCGGGACTAGCGGGAGTGGCACAGATACGCAGTATTTT. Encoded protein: CSARPGTSGSGTDTQYF.

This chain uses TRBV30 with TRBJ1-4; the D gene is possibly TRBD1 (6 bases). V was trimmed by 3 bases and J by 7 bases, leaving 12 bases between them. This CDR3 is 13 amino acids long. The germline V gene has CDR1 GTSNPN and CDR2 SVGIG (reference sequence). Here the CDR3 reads CAWRKDSAEKLFF. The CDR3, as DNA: TGTGCCTGGAGAAAGGACAGTGCTGAAAAACTGTTTTTT.

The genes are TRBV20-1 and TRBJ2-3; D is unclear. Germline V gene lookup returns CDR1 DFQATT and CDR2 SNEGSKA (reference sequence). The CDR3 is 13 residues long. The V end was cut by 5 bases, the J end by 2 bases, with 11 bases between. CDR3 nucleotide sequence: TGCAGTGCTTTTTACTACCTCACAGATACGCAGTATTTT. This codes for CSAFYYLTDTQYF.

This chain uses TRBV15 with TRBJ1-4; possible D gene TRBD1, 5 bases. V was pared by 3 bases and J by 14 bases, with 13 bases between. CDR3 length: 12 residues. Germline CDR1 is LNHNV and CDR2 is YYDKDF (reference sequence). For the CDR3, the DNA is TGTGCCACCAGCAGCTTTTCCGGGACTCTGTTTTTT. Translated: CATSSFSGTLFF. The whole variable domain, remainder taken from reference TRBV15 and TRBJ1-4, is DAMVIQNPRYQVTQFGKPVTLSCSQTLNHNVMYWYQQKSSQAPKLLFHYYDKDFNNEADTPDNFQSRRPNTSFCFLDIRSPGLGDTAMYLCATSSFSGTLFFGSGTQLSVL.

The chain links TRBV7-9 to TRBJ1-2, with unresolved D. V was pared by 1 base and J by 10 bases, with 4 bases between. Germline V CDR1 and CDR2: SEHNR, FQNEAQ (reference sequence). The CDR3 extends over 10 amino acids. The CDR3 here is CASSLELYTF. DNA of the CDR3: TGTGCCAGCAGCTTAGAACTCTACACCTTC.

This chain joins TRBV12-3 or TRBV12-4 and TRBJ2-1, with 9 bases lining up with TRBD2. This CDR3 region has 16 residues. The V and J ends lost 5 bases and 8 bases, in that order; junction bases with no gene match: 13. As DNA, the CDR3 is TGTGCCAGCAGTCCCTGGGCGGGAGGGCCTAGTCATGAGCAGTTCTTC. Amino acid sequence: CASSPWAGGPSHEQFF.

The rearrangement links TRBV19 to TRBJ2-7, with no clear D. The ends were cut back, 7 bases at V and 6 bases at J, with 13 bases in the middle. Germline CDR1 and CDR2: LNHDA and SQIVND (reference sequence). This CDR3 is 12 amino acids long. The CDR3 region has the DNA TGTGCCAGTAAGGATCCTCTCGGCGAGCAGTACTTC. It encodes CASKDPLGEQYF.

CDR3 nucleotides: TGTGCCAGCAGCCTCCTGGGGGGTGTGGAGACCCGGTACTTC. This gives the protein CASSLLGGVETRYF. The chain has TRBV7-3 and TRBJ2-7; possible D gene TRBD2, 6 bases. The CDR3 totals 14 residues. Trimming took off 5 bases at V and 12 bases at J, with 23 bases between the two ends. Germline V gene sequence: CDR1 SGHTA, CDR2 FQGTGA.

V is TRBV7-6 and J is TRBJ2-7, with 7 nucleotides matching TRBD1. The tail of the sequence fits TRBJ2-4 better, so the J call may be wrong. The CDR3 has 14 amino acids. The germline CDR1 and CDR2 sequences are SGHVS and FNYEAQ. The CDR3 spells CASSNTGVQNIQYF. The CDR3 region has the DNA TGTGCCAGCAGCAACACAGGGGTCCAAAACATTCAGTACTTC.

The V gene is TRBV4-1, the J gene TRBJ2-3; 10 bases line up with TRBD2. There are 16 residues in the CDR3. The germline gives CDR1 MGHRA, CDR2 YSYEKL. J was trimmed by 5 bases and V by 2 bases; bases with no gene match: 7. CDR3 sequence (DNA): TGCGCCAGCAGCCAACATCTAGCGGGAGCGGGAGATACGCAGTATTTT. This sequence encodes CASSQHLAGAGDTQYF.

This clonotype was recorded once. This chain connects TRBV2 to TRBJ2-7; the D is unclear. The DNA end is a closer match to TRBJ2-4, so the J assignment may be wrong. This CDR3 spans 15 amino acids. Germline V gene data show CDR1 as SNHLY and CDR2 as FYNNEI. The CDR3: CASARAEPDKNIQYF. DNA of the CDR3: TGTGCCAGCGCCCGGGCAGAGCCGGACAAAAACATTCAGTACTTC.

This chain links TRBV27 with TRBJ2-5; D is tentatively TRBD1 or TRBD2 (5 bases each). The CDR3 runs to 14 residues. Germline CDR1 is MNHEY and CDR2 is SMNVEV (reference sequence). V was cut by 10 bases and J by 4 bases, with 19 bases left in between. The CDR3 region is CATKKSWGRETQYF. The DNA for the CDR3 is TGTGCCACCAAGAAAAGTTGGGGGAGAGAGACCCAGTACTTC.

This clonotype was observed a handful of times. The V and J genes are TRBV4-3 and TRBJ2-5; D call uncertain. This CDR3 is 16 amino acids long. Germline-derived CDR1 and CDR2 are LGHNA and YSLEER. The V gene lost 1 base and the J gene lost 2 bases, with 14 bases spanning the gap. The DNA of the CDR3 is TGCGCCAGCAGCCAAGCCCCCCGGAGCCAACAAGAGACCCAGTACTTC. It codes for CASSQAPRSQQETQYF.

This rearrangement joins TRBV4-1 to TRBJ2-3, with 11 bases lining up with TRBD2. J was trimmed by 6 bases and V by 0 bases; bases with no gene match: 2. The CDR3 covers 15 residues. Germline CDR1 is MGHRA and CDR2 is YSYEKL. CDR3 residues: CASSQELAGGDTQYF. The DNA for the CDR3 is TGCGCCAGCAGCCAAGAGTTAGCGGGAGGGGATACGCAGTATTTT.

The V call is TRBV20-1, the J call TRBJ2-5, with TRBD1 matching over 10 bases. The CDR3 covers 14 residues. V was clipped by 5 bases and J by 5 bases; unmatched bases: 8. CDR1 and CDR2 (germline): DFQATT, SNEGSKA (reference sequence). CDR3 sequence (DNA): TGCAGTGCTCCAAAACCGGGACAGGGGGAGACCCAGTACTTC. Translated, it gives CSAPKPGQGETQYF.

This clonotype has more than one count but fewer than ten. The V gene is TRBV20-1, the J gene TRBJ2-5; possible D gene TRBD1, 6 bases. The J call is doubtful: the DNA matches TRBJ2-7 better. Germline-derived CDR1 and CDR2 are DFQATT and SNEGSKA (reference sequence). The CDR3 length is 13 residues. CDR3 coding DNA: TGCAGTGCTCCCACCGGACAGTACTACGAGCAGTACTTC. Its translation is CSAPTGQYYEQYF.

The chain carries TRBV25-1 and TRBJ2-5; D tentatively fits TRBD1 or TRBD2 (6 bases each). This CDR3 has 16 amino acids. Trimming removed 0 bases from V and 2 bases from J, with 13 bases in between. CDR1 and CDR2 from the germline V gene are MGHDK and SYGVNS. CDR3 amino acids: CASSEYPGGEQETQYF. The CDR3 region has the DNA TGTGCCAGCAGTGAATATCCCGGGGGCGAGCAAGAGACCCAGTACTTC.

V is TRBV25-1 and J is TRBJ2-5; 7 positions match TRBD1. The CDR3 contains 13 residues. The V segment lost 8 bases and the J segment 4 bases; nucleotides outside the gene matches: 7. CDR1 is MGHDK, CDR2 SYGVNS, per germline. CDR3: CASQDRVIETQYF. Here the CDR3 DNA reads TGTGCCAGCCAAGACAGGGTAATAGAGACCCAGTACTTC. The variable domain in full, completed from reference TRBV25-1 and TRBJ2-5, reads EADIYQTPRYLVIGTGKKITLECSQTMGHDKMYWYQQDPGMELHLIHYSYGVNSTEKGDLSSESTVSRIRTEHFPLTLESARPSHTSQYLCASQDRVIETQYFGPGTRLLVL.